The rows below give T cell receptor beta chains drawn from one sample of a study of CD8 T cells in Susac syndrome. TCRdb re-called the immunoSEQ multiplex PCR reads with MiXCR, one entry per CDR3 protein. This sample yields about 300,000 distinct CDR3 sequences, of which 75% to 90% are seen a single time; approximately 0.2% belongs to the top ten. The sequenced sample consisted of CD8+ T cells from PBMCs. These receptors were taken from a human donor with multiple sclerosis. Both conserved end residues are part of each CDR3. A D gene is named only where the DNA matches it firmly. The listing skips clone size in some rows; elsewhere it reads once, few, many or a size class.

j_call d_call clone_size v_call cdr3_nt cdr3_aa
TRBJ2-3 . . TRBV19 TGTGCCAGTAGTACCACAGCGGAAGGCACAGATACGCAGTATTTT CASSTTAEGTDTQYF
TRBJ1-2 TRBD1 . TRBV28 TGTGCCAGCAGTTTACCCCGGGACAGGGTATGGGCCTCTAATGGCTACACCTTC CASSLPRDRVWASNGYTF
TRBJ2-3 TRBD2 . TRBV12-3/TRBV12-4 TGTGCCAGCAGTAGAACTAGCGGGGCGTCGTATTTT CASSRTSGASYF
TRBJ2-7 TRBD1 once TRBV30 TGTGCCTTGAGGGACAGGGGGAACTACGAGCAGTACTTC CALRDRGNYEQYF
TRBJ2-2 TRBD1 . TRBV12-3/TRBV12-4 TGTGCCAGCTGGGGGACAGGGGGCTACACCGGGGAGCTGTTTTTT CASWGTGGYTGELFF
TRBJ2-7 . . TRBV27 TGTGCCAGCAGCCGTGCAGGTAACGAGCAGTACTTC CASSRAGNEQYF
TRBJ1-2 . . TRBV9 TGTGCCAGCAGCGTAGGGTTAGGGACTGATGGCTACACCTTC CASSVGLGTDGYTF
TRBJ1-3 . once TRBV4-3 TGCGCCAGCAGCCAAGATCTGTCGGATAGCTCTGGAAACACCATATATTTT CASSQDLSDSSGNTIYF
TRBJ1-2 . . TRBV9 TGTGCCAGTAGCGTAGGCGACCAAGGGTATGGCTACACCTTC CASSVGDQGYGYTF
TRBJ2-5 . . TRBV28 TGTGCCAGCAGTATGGCGGACAGAACCCAAGAGACCCAGTACTTC CASSMADRTQETQYF
TRBJ2-2 . . TRBV30 TGTGCCTGGAGCCTCGGGGTTAGCGGGGAGCTGTTTTTT CAWSLGVSGELFF
TRBJ2-1 TRBD2 once TRBV9 TGTGCCAGCAGCCGGGTCGGGGGGAATTACAATGAGCAGTTCTTC CASSRVGGNYNEQFF
TRBJ2-7 . few TRBV3-1 TGTGCCAGCAGCCAAGATGGCTCTTACGAGCAGTACTTC CASSQDGSYEQYF
TRBJ2-1 . . TRBV11-2 TGTGCCAGCAGCTCCCCTAGCACGATCCACAATGAGCAGTTCTTC CASSSPSTIHNEQFF
TRBJ2-7 . . TRBV10-3 TGTGCCATCAGTGAAGCCAGCGGGCCATCCCCCTACGAGCAGTACTTC CAISEASGPSPYEQYF
TRBJ2-7 TRBD1 . TRBV9 TGTGCCAGCAGCGTAGGGTCAGGGGGCCACGAGCAGTACTTC CASSVGSGGHEQYF
TRBJ1-5 . once TRBV5-6 TGTGCCAGCAGCGAATGGGGGGCCGGGTATCAGCCCCAGCATTTT CASSEWGAGYQPQHF
TRBJ2-2 TRBD2 . TRBV28 TGTGCCACCTCGGGACTAGCGGAATCGAACACCGGGGAGCTGTTTTTT CATSGLAESNTGELFF
TRBJ2-7 . . TRBV30 TGTGCCTGGAGTGTTGGGGGGCGGGACTACGAGCAGTACTTC CAWSVGGRDYEQYF
TRBJ2-7 . . TRBV2 TGTGCCAGCGGATCTACTGCCCCGGGAAACTACGAGCAGTACTTC CASGSTAPGNYEQYF
TRBJ2-2 TRBD2 . TRBV28 TGTGCCAGCAGTTTAGCGGGGGGATATCCCGGGGAGCTGTTTTTT CASSLAGGYPGELFF
TRBJ1-1 . . TRBV4-3 TGCGCCAGCAGCCAGGATCGAGGGGGAGCTTTCTTT CASSQDRGGAFF
TRBJ1-2 . . TRBV28 TGTGCAGGGAGTGGACACACTAACTATGGCTACACCTTC CAGSGHTNYGYTF
TRBJ2-5 TRBD2 . TRBV4-2 TGTGCCAGCAGCCAAGATCTCGGGGGGGCGCGGACCCAGTACTTC CASSQDLGGARTQYF
TRBJ2-2 . . TRBV7-2 TGTGCCAGCAGCTTAGGCAGCACAGCGAACACCGGGGAGCTGTTTTTT CASSLGSTANTGELFF
TRBJ1-3 . . TRBV7-9 TGTGCCAGCAGCTCCCTGAGTGGCTCTGGAAACACCATATATTTT CASSSLSGSGNTIYF
TRBJ2-3 . . TRBV27 TGTGCCAGCACCCTGACACCGCTCACAGATACGCAGTATTTT CASTLTPLTDTQYF
TRBJ2-7 TRBD1 . TRBV27 TGTGCCAGCAGACCGACAGGGACCCAGTCCTACGAGCAGTACTTC CASRPTGTQSYEQYF